This T cell receptor beta chain comes out of a study of Ad26.COV2.S vaccination and SARS-CoV-2 variants. Study overall: The vaccine Ad26.COV2.S was put into the muscle once, or twice with 56 days between.

Study conclusions and caveats: Post-vaccination spike-specific CD8+ and CD4+ T cell responses reportedly had substantial breadth. Spike-specific TCR breadth in vaccine recipients exceeded that seen in placebo recipients.

Only in-frame clones appear in the TCRdb table, and some are missing; sequencing was by immunoSEQ multiplex PCR. The sample has about 440,000 clones, around nine tenths seen once. Treatment in this sample: over 15 received Ad26.COV2.S at low or high dose, single or two shots; about five received placebo; per-sample allocation not given. Specimens were obtained on day 63 following the first vaccine or placebo injection. The donor was a Boston adult aged 18-55 years. With regard to this clone: Its antigen is unknown.

The clonotype originates from a person between 18 and 59 years old who received the Ad26.COV2.S COVID-19 vaccine or a placebo. The sequenced sample was peripheral blood, obtained in a trial of Ad26.COV2.S vaccine versus placebo.

The CDR3 DNA sequence: TGTGCCAGCAGCCCCACGCTGGGGATGGGCGAGCAGTACTTC. Its translation is CASSPTLGMGEQYF. The chain recombines TRBV5-4 with TRBJ2-7; D uncertain. The V gene's germline CDR1 is SGHNT and CDR2 YYREEE (reference sequence). CDR3 length: 14 residues. With 4 bases removed from V and 6 bases from J, the gap between germline ends came to 17 bases. Full variable domain (remainder filled in from reference TRBV5-4 and TRBJ2-7): ETGVTQSPTHLIKTRGQQVTLRCSSQSGHNTVSWYQQALGQGPQFIFQYYREEENGRGNFPPRFSGLQFPNYSSELNVNALELDDSALYLCASSPTLGMGEQYFGPGTRLTVT.